This entry lists 15 T cell receptor beta chains sequenced from one sample in a study of neurological immune-mediated disorders. TCRdb re-called the 5' RACE reads with MiXCR, one entry per CDR3 protein. The top ten clones hold about 6% of a sample with about 30,000 distinct CDR3 sequences, about 12% of them seen once. Specimen: PBMCs. These receptors were taken from an older woman in good health.

This clonotype has at least ten counts. The V gene is TRBV20-1, the J gene TRBJ1-1; D gene uncertain. Trimming removed 5 bases from V and 1 base from J, with 20 bases in between. The CDR3 is made up of 16 amino acids. Germline V gene data show CDR1 as DFQATT and CDR2 as SNEGSKA (reference sequence). The DNA of the CDR3 is TGCAGTGCTGGATCGCCCAGGTGGGCTTCGAACACTGAAGCTTTCTTT. It yields the protein CSAGSPRWASNTEAFF.

This clonotype is categorized as medium-sized. The chain links TRBV20-1 to TRBJ1-4; possible D gene TRBD1, 6 bases. The ends were cut back, 4 bases at V and 8 bases at J, with 14 bases in the middle. The CDR3 length is 13 residues. CDR1 is DFQATT and CDR2 is SNEGSKA in the germline V gene (reference sequence). CDR3 nucleotides: TGCAGTGCTACCCGGGACAAAGGAGAAAAACTGTTTTTT. Its protein product is CSATRDKGEKLFF.

The table lists this clonotype with a few counts. In DNA, the CDR3 is TGCGCCAGCAGCCAGGACAGTTTGAACACTGAAGCTTTCTTT. This gives the protein CASSQDSLNTEAFF. The rearrangement links TRBV4-3 to TRBJ1-1, with a possible D match to TRBD1 (6 bases). In germline, CDR1 is LGHNA, CDR2 YSLEER. Trimming took 3 bases from V and 0 from J, leaving 8 bases between them. The CDR3 has 14 residues.

This clonotype was picked up many times. This chain joins TRBV7-2 and TRBJ2-7; 8 positions match TRBD1. Per germline, CDR1 SGHTA and CDR2 FQGNSA. The CDR3 runs to 13 residues. After removal of 4 bases from V and 7 bases from J, the junction contained 6 bases not matched to a gene. CDR3 loop: CASSSRGRLEQYF. DNA of the CDR3: TGTGCCAGCAGCTCCAGGGGGCGATTGGAGCAGTACTTC.

This clonotype was recorded at least ten times. This rearrangement joins TRBV28 to TRBJ2-1, with D possibly TRBD2 on 7 matching bases. The CDR3 is 14 residues long. Per germline, CDR1 MDHEN and CDR2 SYDVKM. V lost 2 bases, J lost 8 bases, and 13 bases lay in between. The chain's CDR3 is CASSLRGGRYEQFF. Written as DNA, the CDR3 is TGTGCCAGCAGTTTAAGGGGGGGCCGGTATGAGCAGTTCTTC. Variable domain in full (rest from reference TRBV28 and TRBJ2-1): DVKVTQSSRYLVKRTGEKVFLECVQDMDHENMFWYRQDPGLGLRLIYFSYDVKMKEKGDIPEGYSVSREKKERFSLILESASTNQTSMYLCASSLRGGRYEQFFGPGTRLTVL.

This clonotype was counted at least ten times. The CDR3 is CASSSGGGNQPQHF. CDR3 bases: TGTGCCAGCAGCTCAGGCGGGGGCAATCAGCCCCAGCATTTT. V is TRBV5-5 and J is TRBJ1-5; D gene uncertain. The CDR3 runs 14 residues. Trimming took off 3 bases at V and 2 bases at J, with 9 bases between the two ends. The germline gives CDR1 SGHKS, CDR2 YYEKEE (reference sequence).

There are many counts of this clonotype. The chain links TRBV6-5 to TRBJ2-1, with TRBD2 matching over 9 bases. Unmatched junction bases numbered 11, after V lost 0 bases and J lost 8 bases. Germline V lookup: CDR1 MNHEY, CDR2 SVGAGI. This CDR3 comprises 17 residues. DNA of the CDR3: TGTGCCAGCAGTTACTCGCTTGGTAGCGGGGGATTCGATGAGCAGTTCTTC. Translating gives CASSYSLGSGGFDEQFF.

This clonotype was seen ten or more times. This chain uses TRBV7-9 with TRBJ1-2; 7 bases agree with TRBD1. V was pared by 5 bases and J by 4 bases, with 7 bases of the junction left unmatched. Germline-derived CDR1 and CDR2 are SEHNR and FQNEAQ (reference sequence). The CDR3 has 14 amino acids. The CDR3 region is CASSVPGQLYGYTF. CDR3 sequence (DNA): TGTGCCAGCAGCGTACCGGGACAGCTCTATGGCTACACCTTC.

Judged by abundance, this clonotype is medium-sized (0.01 to 0.1%). The V and J genes are TRBV7-2 and TRBJ1-2, with D possibly being TRBD1 (5 bases). V was pared by 5 bases and J by 4 bases, with 11 bases between. The length of the CDR3 is 13 residues. Germline V gene data show CDR1 as SGHTA and CDR2 as FQGNSA. The CDR3 sequence is CASSISGGYGYTF. The CDR3 DNA reads as TGTGCCAGCAGCATAAGTGGGGGCTATGGCTACACCTTC.

There are many counts of this clonotype. The V gene is TRBV7-9, the J gene TRBJ2-1; D possibly corresponds to TRBD2 (6 bases). CDR3 length: 12 amino acids. V was shortened by 1 base and J by 9 bases, with 7 bases between the two germline ends. Germline CDR1 and CDR2: SEHNR and FQNEAQ (reference sequence). Written as DNA, the CDR3 is TGTGCCAGCAGCTTAGTGCGGGGTGAGCAGTTCTTC. The encoded protein is CASSLVRGEQFF.

In this sample, this clonotype turned up many times. CDR3 amino acids: CASSLPLGRTEAFF. The CDR3 DNA follows: TGTGCCAGCAGCTTACCATTGGGACGCACTGAAGCTTTCTTT. This rearrangement joins TRBV7-2 to TRBJ1-1; D possibly corresponds to TRBD1 (5 bases). V was shortened by 2 bases and J by 4 bases, with 11 bases between the two germline ends. CDR3 length: 14 residues. Per germline, CDR1 SGHTA and CDR2 FQGNSA.

This chain uses TRBV7-2 with TRBJ2-2; the D is unclear. This CDR3 region has 15 residues. Looked up from germline, CDR1 is SGHTA and CDR2 is FQGNSA. V was trimmed by 5 bases and J by 0 bases, leaving 10 bases between them. CDR3 loop: CASSPDISNTGELFF. Here the CDR3 DNA reads TGTGCCAGCAGCCCCGACATCTCGAACACCGGGGAGCTGTTTTTT. Filled out from reference TRBV7-2 and TRBJ2-2, the complete variable domain reads GAGVSQSPSNKVTEKGKDVELRCDPISGHTALYWYRQSLGQGLEFLIYFQGNSAPDKSGLPSDRFSAERTGGSVSTLTIQRTQQEDSAVYLCASSPDISNTGELFFGEGSRLTVL.

This clonotype appeared many times. This CDR3 is CASSLREGRNEQFF. For the CDR3, the DNA is TGTGCCAGCAGTTTACGCGAGGGGCGTAATGAGCAGTTCTTC. V gene TRBV12-3 or TRBV12-4 combines with J gene TRBJ2-1; the D gene could be TRBD1 or TRBD2 (5 bases each). CDR3 length: 14 residues. The V end lost 2 bases, the J end lost 7 bases, and 12 bases lay between the germline ends.

This clonotype came up many times. CDR3: CASSYSVPQDTGGAFF. CDR3 nucleotides: TGTGCCAGCAGTTACTCCGTCCCCCAGGACACGGGAGGAGCTTTCTTT. The chain links TRBV6-5 to TRBJ1-1, with D maybe TRBD1 (5 bases). Germline loops: CDR1 MNHEY, CDR2 SVGAGI. V shed 0 bases and J shed 10 bases, with 21 bases lying between them. This CDR3 is 16 amino acids long.

This clonotype has at least ten counts. The chain uses TRBV20-1 and TRBJ1-2; possibly TRBD1 for D (5 bases). The CDR3 spans 13 residues. Germline values: CDR1 DFQATT, CDR2 SNEGSKA (reference sequence). Trimming took 5 bases from V and 4 from J, leaving 14 bases between them. CDR3 nucleotides: TGCAGTGCTGTCTCCCTGGGGGGCTATGGCTACACCTTC. This encodes CSAVSLGGYGYTF.